This TCR beta chain stems from a study of OX40 agonist ivuxolimab in advanced cancers. About the full investigation: The costimulatory receptor OX40 (CD134) was targeted by ivuxolimab, a fully human IgG2 agonistic monoclonal antibody. Intravenous ivuxolimab was administered to patients every 2 weeks at six dose levels: 0.01, 0.1, 0.3, 1.5, 3 and 10 mg/kg. Among the roughly 52 dose-escalation patients, about 20 had hepatocellular carcinoma, approximately 15 melanoma, 9 renal cell carcinoma and 9 head and neck cancer. In the dose-escalation cohort, approximately 82% of patients were male, and the mean age was about 55 years, with a range of roughly 20 to 79. Prior anti-PD-1, anti-PD-L1 or anti-CTLA-4 therapy was permitted, and 30% to 45% of dose-escalation patients had received checkpoint inhibitors. Partial responses occurred in three dose-escalation patients: two with cutaneous melanoma and one with hepatocellular carcinoma. The purpose of peripheral TCRbeta sequencing was to test whether ivuxolimab changed TCR sequence diversity and led to clonal T-cell expansion. The paper describes the monotherapy dose-escalation part (N = 52 patients) of the phase I trial of ivuxolimab.

To note about this clone: Its antigen has not been determined. One base away there is no much larger clone; base qualities are not given.

Patients with a history of autoimmune disease or receiving systemic immunosuppression were excluded from the trial. Peripheral blood for TCR sequencing was drawn from every dose cohort at baseline, at cycle 4 day 1 and at cycle 7 day 1. The samples were taken from a phase I, first-in-human, multicenter, open-label dose-escalation trial of ivuxolimab. Adults with locally advanced or metastatic melanoma, renal cell, hepatocellular, or head and neck squamous cell carcinoma were enrolled in the trial. CD4+ and CD8+ T cells were sorted separately from peripheral blood before TCR sequencing. What the study reported, not specific to this receptor: After ivuxolimab, expanded clones were on average more numerous among CD8+ T cells than among CD4+ T cells. In the 0.1-3.0 mg/kg groups, partial responders had among the lowest normalized peripheral clonal expansion, particularly in CD8+ T cells. The antigen specificity of the peripheral T cells that underwent clonal expansion was not determined. Low levels of normalized T-cell clonal expansion were also seen in some patients who did not respond. At doses of 0.1 to 3.0 mg/kg, clonal expansion of both CD4+ and CD8+ T cells in blood was seen between baseline and week 6.

To sequence the TCRbeta CDR3 region, genomic DNA was isolated from the sorted cells. The immunoSEQ Assay was used for sequencing of TCRbeta CDR3 regions. TCRdb retrieved this table from immuneACCESS and kept in-frame rearrangements only. Not all clones are present; in checked studies, unresolved V genes account for under half, and no reason is known for the remainder. This sample lists about 87,000 clones; around 87% were detected once. Of the sample, about 1.5% falls within the top ten clones. The material sequenced was CD4+ or CD8+ T cells sorted from blood, taken in a trial of the OX40 agonist ivuxolimab. This receptor was taken from an adult with an advanced solid tumor such as melanoma, head and neck, liver or kidney cancer.

The CDR3 reads CASSMEKGTSNQPQHF. The nucleotide sequence reads TGTGCCAGTAGTATGGAAAAGGGAACTAGCAATCAGCCCCAGCATTTT. The chain was built from TRBV19 and TRBJ1-5; the D gene is unclear. The trim is 3 bases for V and 0 bases for J, with a gap of 12 bases between the germline ends. The cysteine opens and the phenylalanine closes a CDR3 of 16 amino acids. The entry retains the CDR3 DNA only, 48 bases that are in frame from base 1. CDR1 is given as LNHDA and CDR2 as SQIVND, both from the germline V gene (reference sequence).